The 15 T cell receptor beta chains below come from one sample, sequenced in a study of T-cell memory formation after mild COVID-19. MiXCR was run by TCRdb on the 5' RACE reads, yielding one entry per CDR3 protein. The data contain some 57,000 distinct CDR3 sequences, 9.5% to 15% of them singletons. The specimen was PBMCs or a T cell subset sorted from them (not recorded which). These receptors all stem from a man aged 18 to 29 who had mild COVID-19 (a few samples of this study predate the infection). Cell type and time point are not known.

Only a few counts were recorded for this clonotype. The rearrangement links TRBV27 to TRBJ2-2; 11 positions match TRBD2. The germline CDR1 and CDR2 sequences are MNHEY and SMNVEV (reference sequence). Trimming cost V 7 bases and J 0 bases; bases outside gene matches: 1. The CDR3 consists of 15 residues. CDR3 protein: CASKLAGANTGELFF. The CDR3 nucleotides are TGTGCCAGCAAACTAGCGGGGGCGAACACCGGGGAGCTGTTTTTT.

The chain is built from TRBV20-1 and TRBJ2-7; D possibly corresponds to TRBD2 (5 bases). This CDR3 has 14 amino acids. Germline-derived CDR1 and CDR2 are DFQATT and SNEGSKA (reference sequence). V was shortened by 3 bases and J by 0 bases, with 12 bases between the two germline ends. The CDR3 loop is CSASRPGGSYEQYV. The DNA for the CDR3 is TGCAGTGCTAGTAGGCCCGGAGGCTCCTACGAGCAGTACGTC.

This clonotype appeared many times. The genes are TRBV18 and TRBJ2-5, with D perhaps TRBD1 (5 bases). The germline V gene encodes CDR1 KGHSH and CDR2 LQKENI. The CDR3 loop spans 16 amino acids. The V end lost 0 bases, the J end lost 5 bases, and 16 bases lay between the germline ends. CDR3 region: CASSPPLSGAAETQYF. The CDR3 nucleotides read TGTGCCAGCTCACCACCGTTAAGTGGGGCCGCGGAGACCCAGTACTTC.

The V call is TRBV12-3 or TRBV12-4, the J call TRBJ1-6; 8 bases are shared with TRBD1. Trimming cost V 6 bases and J 10 bases; bases outside gene matches: 8. This CDR3 contains 14 residues. The CDR3 loop is CASSLRQGWSPLHF. The CDR3 bases are TGTGCCAGCAGCCTGAGACAGGGGTGGTCACCCCTCCACTTT.

This clonotype was picked up a small number of times. The chain combines TRBV3-1 with TRBJ1-2; no definite D call. With 3 bases removed from V and 2 bases from J, the gap between germline ends came to 1 base. Germline V CDR1 and CDR2: LGHDT, YNNKEL (reference sequence). This CDR3 contains 11 residues. This chain's CDR3 is CASSQNYGYTF. In DNA form, the CDR3 reads TGTGCCAGCAGCCAGAACTATGGCTACACCTTC.

The V call is TRBV5-1, the J call TRBJ2-7; 12 nucleotides match TRBD1. CDR1 is SGHRS, CDR2 YFSETQ, per germline. The CDR3 loop spans 16 amino acids. The J segment lost 3 bases and the V segment lost 0 bases, leaving 4 bases of the junction unmatched. Here the CDR3 DNA reads TGCGCCAGCAGCTTGGCCGGGACAGGGGGCCTCTACGAGCAGTACTTC. It is translated as CASSLAGTGGLYEQYF.

The chain uses TRBV5-6 and TRBJ1-1; 7 positions agree with TRBD1. Trimming cost V 2 bases and J 4 bases; bases outside gene matches: 5. The germline V gene has CDR1 SGHDT and CDR2 YYEEEE. The CDR3 consists of 14 residues. In DNA form, the CDR3 reads TGTGCCAGCAGCTTTAGAACAGGGGTCACTGAAGCTTTCTTT. It translates to CASSFRTGVTEAFF.

In its sample, this clonotype was seen many times. The CDR3 reads CASSLNRDYQFF. For the CDR3, the DNA is TGTGCCAGCAGCCTCAACCGGGACTACCAGTTCTTC. V and J are TRBV5-6 and TRBJ2-1; 7 bases agree with TRBD2. With 4 bases clipped from V and 13 bases from J, the junction kept 8 bases outside the gene matches. The CDR3 has 12 residues. CDR1 and CDR2 (germline): SGHDT, YYEEEE. The variable domain in full, completed from reference TRBV5-6 and TRBJ2-1, reads DAGVTQSPTHLIKTRGQQVTLRCSPKSGHDTVSWYQQALGQGPQFIFQYYEEEERQRGNFPDRFSGHQFPNYSSELNVNALLLGDSALYLCASSLNRDYQFFGPGTRLTVL.

This clonotype was counted many times. The CDR3 nucleotides are TGTGCCATCCGAGAGGGGGGGGAGAATGAGCAGTTCTTC. Encoded protein: CAIREGGENEQFF. The chain carries TRBV10-3 and TRBJ2-1; tentative D call: TRBD2 (7 bases). V lost 8 bases and J 7 bases, leaving 15 bases between the germline ends. Germline values: CDR1 ENHRY, CDR2 SYGVKD. The CDR3 has 13 residues.

This clonotype appeared many times. This chain uses TRBV5-1 with TRBJ2-7; D is ambiguous. V was cut by 0 bases and J by 3 bases, with 7 bases left in between. The CDR3 loop spans 13 amino acids. From germline, CDR1 is SGHRS and CDR2 YFSETQ. CDR3 DNA: TGCGCCAGCAGCTTGGAGGGAAGCTACGAGCAGTACGTC. Its protein is CASSLEGSYEQYV.

This sequence joins TRBV6-6 and TRBJ1-1; D unclear. CDR3 length: 14 amino acids. V was shortened by 4 bases and J by 0 bases, with 9 bases between the two germline ends. CDR1 and CDR2 from the germline V gene are MNHNY and SVGAGI (reference sequence). Here the CDR3 reads CASSFGTMNTEAFF. CDR3 nucleotides: TGTGCCAGCAGTTTTGGCACCATGAACACTGAAGCTTTCTTT.

In this sample, this clonotype turned up many times. The chain recombines TRBV2 with TRBJ2-7; 7 nucleotides line up with TRBD1. The trim removed 9 bases at V and 0 bases at J, leaving 5 bases unmatched. The CDR3 sequence is 13 residues long. Germline V lookup: CDR1 SNHLY, CDR2 FYNNEI. The CDR3 reads CASEGTASYEQYF. DNA for the CDR3: TGTGCCAGTGAGGGGACAGCCTCCTACGAGCAGTACTTC.

The V call is TRBV28, the J call TRBJ1-6, with D possibly matching TRBD1 (5 bases). V lost 3 bases and J 7 bases, leaving 10 bases between the germline ends. There are 14 residues in the CDR3. Germline CDR1 reads MDHEN; CDR2 reads SYDVKM. The CDR3 sequence is CASSFSGTNSPLHF. In DNA, the CDR3 is TGTGCCAGCAGTTTTTCGGGGACGAATTCACCCCTCCACTTT. The full variable domain, rest sourced from reference TRBV28 and TRBJ1-6, is DVKVTQSSRYLVKRTGEKVFLECVQDMDHENMFWYRQDPGLGLRLIYFSYDVKMKEKGDIPEGYSVSREKKERFSLILESASTNQTSMYLCASSFSGTNSPLHFGNGTRLTVT.

This chain joins TRBV15 and TRBJ2-7; D is unclear. Trimming stripped 3 bases from V and 5 bases from J, with 11 bases between. The CDR3 is made up of 13 amino acids. Germline CDR1 reads LNHNV; CDR2 reads YYDKDF (reference sequence). The CDR3 sequence: CATSRRTPHEQYF. The CDR3 DNA follows: TGTGCCACCAGCAGGAGGACCCCCCACGAGCAGTACTTC.

This clonotype was detected a few times. CDR3 region: CASSPTGGQQNTIYF. CDR3 nucleotides: TGCGCCAGCAGCCCGACTGGGGGACAGCAAAACACCATATATTTT. The chain recombines TRBV5-1 with TRBJ1-3, with TRBD1 identical over 7 bases. With V trimmed by 4 bases and J by 6 bases, 10 bases remained unmatched. From germline, CDR1 is SGHRS and CDR2 YFSETQ. CDR3 size: 15 residues.